The present TCR beta chain was sequenced within a study of blood T cell repertoires in COVID-19 (dated by TCRdb to about 2020). Regarding the study in general: Samples covering the acute and convalescent phases of COVID-19 were provided by collaborators in the United States, Italy and Spain. The prospective study material was composed of cDNA or gDNA derived from T cells, B-cell-depleted T cells, or PBMCs. The dataset comprised deeply sampled blood TCRbeta repertoires from subjects exposed to, actively infected with, or recovered from COVID-19. A freely available public database, intended as a resource for researchers studying the immune response to SARS-CoV-2, is where the repertoires were released. The samples were drawn from the first 160 participants of the ongoing ImmuneRACE study and from 950 to 1,500 subjects provided by 6 global collaborators. The sample metadata nearly always contained a de-identified subject ID, COVID-19 status, age in years and sex. HLA class I and class II types, where available, came from metadata supplied by the sample provider rather than from assay-based typing. The study at large found these results: The quantity of clinical and demographic metadata differed by source and by participant and was supplied without curation.

Collaborating institutions collected whole blood in K2EDTA tubes following their own protocols. For TCRbeta analysis, collaborators shipped samples in one of three forms: frozen whole blood, isolated PBMCs, or DNA extracted from either of those sample types. This clone appeared once. Its antigen remains undetermined. Base qualities were left out, and no much larger clone turns up one base away. The immunoSEQ Assay, a bias-controlled multiplex PCR, was used to amplify TCRbeta CDR3 regions from genomic DNA. From the authors' description of their analysis: Nucleated cell counts per sample were estimated from amplification of reference gene primers within the assay. To quantify the absolute abundance of each unique TCRbeta CDR3 rearrangement, sequence reads were collapsed and filtered. For each sample, productive Simpson clonality was calculated as the square root of Simpson's diversity index over productive rearrangements. The clones in this table, taken by TCRdb from immuneACCESS, are in-frame only. Not every clone is retained; where verified, under half of the shortfall comes from an unresolved V gene, and the cause of the rest is unknown. Clone size and V and J calls were adopted from that table, with D and trimming inferred from the DNA. In this sample the table shows roughly 150,000 clones, over 70% of which occur a single time. The ten largest account for around 8.4% of the sample.

The V end gives up 4 bases and the J end 1 base, leaving 5 bases in the junction not matched to a gene. The CDR3 runs 15 residues from the cysteine to the phenylalanine. CDR3 DNA is the only sequence kept; it has 45 bases, read in frame from the first base. The germline V gene yields SGHRS for CDR1 and YFSETQ for CDR2. The sample comprised peripheral blood. The V and J segments used are TRBV5-1 and TRBJ1-1; 9 bases in the middle match TRBD1. This receptor was identified in a woman of 80 years or more with active or convalescent COVID-19. The CDR3 reads as follows: CASSSQGQGNTEAFF. The sequenced DNA: TGCGCCAGCAGCAGCCAGGGACAGGGGAACACTGAAGCTTTCTTT.